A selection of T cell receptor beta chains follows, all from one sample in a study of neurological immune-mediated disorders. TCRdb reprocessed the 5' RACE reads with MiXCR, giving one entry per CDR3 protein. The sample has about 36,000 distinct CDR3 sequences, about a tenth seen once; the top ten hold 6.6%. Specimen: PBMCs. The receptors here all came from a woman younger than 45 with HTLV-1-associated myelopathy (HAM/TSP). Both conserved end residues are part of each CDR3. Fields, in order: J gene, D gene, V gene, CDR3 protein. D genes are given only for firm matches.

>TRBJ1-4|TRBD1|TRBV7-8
CASSHHRDRDEKLFF
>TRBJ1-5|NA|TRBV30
CAWSVTGIIGNQPQHF
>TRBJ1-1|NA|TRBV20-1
CSARPSNTEAFF
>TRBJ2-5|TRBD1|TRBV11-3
CASSRTGTGSETQYF
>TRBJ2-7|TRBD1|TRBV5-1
CASSLGQGSSNYEQYF
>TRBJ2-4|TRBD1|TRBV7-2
CASSPRQGRNIQYF
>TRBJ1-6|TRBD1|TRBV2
CASVLDRAYNSPLHF
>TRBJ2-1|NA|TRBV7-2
CASSLIRGMSYNEQFF
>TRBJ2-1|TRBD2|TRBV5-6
CASSFLAGGPYNEQFF
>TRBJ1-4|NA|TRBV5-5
CASSFPGGRGEKLFF
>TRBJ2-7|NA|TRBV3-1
CASSHLTSYEQYF
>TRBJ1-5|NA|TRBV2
CASSEWAGGGQPQHF
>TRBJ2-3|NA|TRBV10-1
CASSDRGPTDTQYF
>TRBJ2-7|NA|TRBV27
CASSSGQTYEQYF
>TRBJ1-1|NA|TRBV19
CASSIVVWPGDTNTEAFF
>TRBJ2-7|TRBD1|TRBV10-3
CATTGTGTPYEQYF
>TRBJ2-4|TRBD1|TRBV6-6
CASSGTGGVWDIQYF
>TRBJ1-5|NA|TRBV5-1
CASSLSGLNQPQHF
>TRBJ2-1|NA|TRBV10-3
CATDDYNEQFF
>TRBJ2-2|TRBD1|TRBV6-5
CASSRRQGAFTGELFF
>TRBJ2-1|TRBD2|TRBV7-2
CASIQSTSGRGSYNEQFF
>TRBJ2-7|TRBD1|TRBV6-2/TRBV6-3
CASSTQVGQGREQYF
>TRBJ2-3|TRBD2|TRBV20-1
CSAGATSAAQYF
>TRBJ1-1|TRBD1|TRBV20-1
CSARGDRGYGEAFF
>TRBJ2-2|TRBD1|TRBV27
CASMTGEAGELFF
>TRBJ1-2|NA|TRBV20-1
CSADTGIVSYGYTF